What follows are 18 T cell receptor beta chains derived from one specimen sequenced in a study of T cell changes during pregnancy in multiple sclerosis. Clones were read by immunoSEQ multiplex PCR, and TCRdb kept only the in-frame ones, dropping some. The table records around 34,000 clones, nearly 90% of them present only once. Sample: CD4+ T cells from peripheral blood mononuclear cells, taken in the second trimester of pregnancy. The source of these receptors is a female donor with multiple sclerosis, enrolled in a pregnancy study.

This rearrangement joins TRBV30 to TRBJ1-4; 7 nucleotides line up with TRBD1. This CDR3 is built from 18 residues. Germline CDR1 reads GTSNPN; CDR2 reads SVGIG (reference sequence). V trimming: 3 bases; J trimming: 0 bases; junction bases outside the gene matches: 13. The CDR3 sequence: CAWRLGTDILATNEKLFF. CDR3 bases: TGTGCCTGGAGACTCGGGACAGATATCCTTGCAACTAATGAAAAACTGTTTTTT.

V usage is TRBV4-3 and J usage is TRBJ2-1, with 7 nucleotides matching TRBD2. CDR3 length: 15 residues. The germline gives CDR1 LGHNA, CDR2 YSLEER. Trimming cost V 1 base and J 3 bases; bases outside gene matches: 3. DNA of the CDR3: TGCGCCAGCAGCCAAGGGGGCGGGGGCTACAATGAGCAGTTCTTC. It yields the protein CASSQGGGGYNEQFF.

The rearrangement joins TRBV19 to TRBJ1-2, with D maybe TRBD1 (6 bases). Germline lookup yields CDR1 LNHDA and CDR2 SQIVND (reference sequence). The V gene lost 7 bases and the J gene lost 5 bases, with 17 bases spanning the gap. CDR3 length equals 14 residues. CDR3 bases: TGTGCCAGTACCGCCGGGGGGCGGTTATATGGCTACACCTTC. It is translated as CASTAGGRLYGYTF.

This clone turned up a few times. J is TRBJ1-4 and V is TRBV4-2; 7 positions match TRBD1. This CDR3 comprises 16 residues. The V and J ends lost 2 bases and 0 bases, in that order; junction bases with no gene match: 3. Germline CDR1 and CDR2: LGHNA and YNFKEQ. The CDR3 here is CASSQRQGATNEKLFF. The DNA of the CDR3 is TGTGCCAGCAGCCAACGACAGGGTGCAACTAATGAAAAACTGTTTTTT.

This clone was seen more than once but under ten times. The rearrangement links TRBV7-9 to TRBJ1-2; D gene ambiguous. The V gene's germline CDR1 is SEHNR and CDR2 FQNEAQ (reference sequence). Trimming took 6 bases from V and 3 from J, leaving 11 bases between them. The CDR3 is 13 amino acids. This CDR3 reads CASSLDTDYGYTF. In nucleotides, the CDR3 is TGTGCCAGCAGTCTTGACACCGACTATGGCTACACCTTC.

Of note for this clone: Sequence at one end of the junction differs from germline and may be a read error. The chain carries TRBV29-1 and TRBJ2-3; D possibly corresponds to TRBD1 (5 bases). The CDR3 runs 10 residues. Germline CDR1 and CDR2: SQVTM and ANQGSEA. The CDR3 spells CSVDRTTLGF. In nucleotides, the CDR3 is TGCAGCGTTGATCGGACAACCCTAGGGTTT.

The V and J genes are TRBV7-3 and TRBJ2-6, with D perhaps TRBD2 (7 bases). The V end lost 7 bases, the J end lost 4 bases, and 14 bases lay between the germline ends. Per the germline V gene, CDR1 is SGHTA and CDR2 is FQGTGA. This CDR3 comprises 15 residues. In DNA form, the CDR3 reads TGTGCCAGCACCTCGGGGGGCACGGGGGCCAACGTCCTGACTTTC. This sequence encodes CASTSGGTGANVLTF.

V and J are TRBV29-1 and TRBJ2-1, with a tentative D call TRBD2 (6 bases). From germline, CDR1 is SQVTM and CDR2 ANQGSEA. Trimming left V 5 bases short and J 9 bases short, with 11 bases between. The CDR3 consists of 11 residues. The DNA for the CDR3 is TGCAGCGTTCTCGGAGGGGCTGAGCAGTTCTTC. The encoded protein is CSVLGGAEQFF.

The rearrangement links TRBV5-8 to TRBJ2-7; 7 bases align to TRBD1. Per the germline V gene, CDR1 is SGHTS and CDR2 is YDEGEE. The CDR3 is made up of 14 amino acids. J lost 3 bases, V lost 1 base, and 4 bases had no gene match. The CDR3 region is CASSLSPGGYEQYF. In DNA form, the CDR3 reads TGTGCCAGCAGCTTGTCGCCAGGGGGCTACGAGCAGTACTTC.

J is TRBJ1-2 and V is TRBV5-1; 11 bases are a match to TRBD1. The germline gives CDR1 SGHRS, CDR2 YFSETQ. With V trimmed by 4 bases and J by 5 bases, 4 bases remained unmatched. This CDR3 is 14 amino acids long. This CDR3 reads CASSGGTGGYGYTF. The CDR3 region has the DNA TGCGCCAGCAGCGGCGGGACAGGGGGGTATGGCTACACCTTC.

This clone came up once. J is TRBJ2-7 and V is TRBV2, with a weak D call TRBD2 (6 bases). Trimming took off 8 bases at V and 3 bases at J, with 17 bases between the two ends. Germline V gene lookup returns CDR1 SNHLY and CDR2 FYNNEI. This CDR3 contains 14 residues. The CDR3 DNA reads as TGTGCCAGCGACCCGGGACTTGAAGACTACGAGCAGTACTTC. It codes for CASDPGLEDYEQYF.

This chain joins TRBV11-2 and TRBJ1-1; possible D gene TRBD1, 6 bases. The CDR3 sequence is 14 residues long. Trimming left V 1 base short and J 11 bases short, with 17 bases between. Germline V gene data show CDR1 as SGHAT and CDR2 as FQNNGV. The CDR3 region is CASSLVVGAGRAFF. The CDR3 DNA follows: TGTGCCAGCAGCTTAGTGGTGGGGGCAGGGCGGGCTTTCTTT.

The rearrangement uses TRBV14 and TRBJ2-3; 7 nucleotides agree with TRBD2. J gave up 9 bases and V 4 bases, and 10 bases lay outside the gene matches. Germline loops: CDR1 SGHDN, CDR2 FVKESK. This CDR3 is built from 14 residues. The CDR3 reads CASSRGTSVGTQYF. The CDR3, as DNA: TGTGCCAGCAGCCGTGGTACTAGCGTGGGGACGCAGTATTTT. Full variable domain (remainder filled in from reference TRBV14 and TRBJ2-3): EAGVTQFPSHSVIEKGQTVTLRCDPISGHDNLYWYRRVMGKEIKFLLHFVKESKQDESGMPNNRFLAERTGGTYSTLKVQPAELEDSGVYFCASSRGTSVGTQYFGPGTRLTVL.

This rearrangement joins TRBV5-4 to TRBJ2-5; 7 bases align to TRBD1. From germline, CDR1 is SGHNT and CDR2 YYREEE (reference sequence). V shed 4 bases, J shed 4 bases, and the junction held 1 base outside the gene matches. The CDR3 is 12 amino acids. CDR3 sequence: CASSTGVETQYF. The CDR3 DNA sequence: TGTGCCAGCAGCACAGGGGTAGAGACCCAGTACTTC.

This clone has only a few counts. The chain recombines TRBV2 with TRBJ1-1; TRBD1 matches at 9 bases. The CDR3 loop spans 13 amino acids. Germline V gene sequence: CDR1 SNHLY, CDR2 FYNNEI. The J segment lost 6 bases and the V segment lost 4 bases, leaving 3 bases of the junction unmatched. The CDR3 nucleotides are TGTGCCAGCAGTGCCCGGACAGGGGCTGAAGCTTTCTTT. Protein product: CASSARTGAEAFF.

CDR3 sequence (DNA): TGTGCCAGCAGCCCGGGACTCTACGAGCAGTACTTC. Amino acids: CASSPGLYEQYF. This chain connects TRBV11-3 to TRBJ2-7, with D perhaps matching TRBD2 (6 bases). CDR3 length equals 12 residues. Germline values: CDR1 SGHNT, CDR2 YENEEA. V lost 5 bases, J lost 3 bases, and 8 bases lay in between. The full variable domain, completed using reference TRBV11-3 and TRBJ2-7, is EAGVVQSPRYKIIEKKQPVAFWCNPISGHNTLYWYLQNLGQGPELLIRYENEEAVDDSQLPKDRFSAERLKGVDSTLKIQPAELGDSAVYLCASSPGLYEQYFGPGTRLTVT.

This chain connects TRBV6-1 to TRBJ2-7; TRBD2 matches 9 bases. CDR1 and CDR2 from the germline V gene are MNHNS and SASEGT. The junction had 8 bases not matched to a gene; V was cut back by 7 bases and J by 4 bases. This CDR3 has 14 amino acids. CDR3 loop: CASNRAGGPYEQYF. CDR3 coding DNA: TGTGCCAGCAACCGAGCGGGAGGTCCTTACGAGCAGTACTTC.

The genes are TRBV30 and TRBJ2-2; D remains ambiguous. The germline V gene has CDR1 GTSNPN and CDR2 SVGIG (reference sequence). V shed 0 bases and J shed 7 bases, with 9 bases lying between them. The CDR3 covers 13 residues. Here the CDR3 reads CAWSVRVNGELFF. CDR3 DNA: TGTGCCTGGAGTGTACGAGTAAACGGGGAGCTGTTTTTT. The entire variable domain, with the rest obtained from reference TRBV30 and TRBJ2-2, is as follows: SQTIHQWPATLVQPVGSPLSLECTVEGTSNPNLYWYRQAAGRGLQLLFYSVGIGQISSEVPQNLSASRPQDRQFILSSKKLLLSDSGFYLCAWSVRVNGELFFGEGSRLTVL.